This TCR beta chain is from a study of shared clonotypes between healthy human individuals. General observations from the study: The diversity represented, both genetic and in exposure history, was limited by few donors. Sampling used blood alone; tissue repertoires probably differ.

V dropped 1 base and J dropped 0 bases, with 10 bases sitting between them. This CDR3 has 16 residues. Looked up from germline, CDR1 is LGHNA and CDR2 is YNFKEQ. About this clone: Its target is not known. Other DNA sequences in this specimen translate into the identical CDR3.

The study drew its donors from healthy HIV-negative adults without recent acute infections or vaccinations. Sequenced by immunoSEQ multiplex PCR; TCRdb stores in-frame clones only, minus some. The sample holds around 500,000 clones, about 79% seen once. Material for sequencing was PBMCs. V is TRBV4-2 and J is TRBJ2-1; a possible D gene is TRBD1 (6 bases). This clonotype was obtained from a middle-aged woman in good health. Some clones in this sample may be carry-over from other donors' samples. The CDR3 coding sequence is TGTGCCAGCAGCCAAGCCGGGACAAGCTCCTACAATGAGCAGTTCTTC. Amino acids: CASSQAGTSSYNEQFF.